The 29 T cell receptor beta chains given below trace back to one sample, sequenced in a study of blood T cell repertoires in COVID-19. Clones were read by immunoSEQ multiplex PCR, and TCRdb kept only the in-frame ones, dropping some. Among 200,000 to 250,000 clones listed, more than 75% were seen once. The specimen sequenced was peripheral blood. All receptors derive from a woman in her 30s who had recovered from COVID-19.

This clone has only one observation. Other DNA sequences within the sample encode an identical CDR3. The chain carries TRBV9 and TRBJ2-3; 7 bases match TRBD1. Trimming at V came to 0 bases and at J to 4 bases, leaving 5 bases not matched to a gene. Germline CDR1 reads SGDLS; CDR2 reads YYNGEE. The CDR3 runs to 15 residues. The CDR3 sequence: CASSVGTGVADTQYF. The CDR3 nucleotides read TGTGCCAGCAGCGTAGGGACAGGAGTCGCAGATACGCAGTATTTT.

V gene TRBV6-5 combines with J gene TRBJ2-5; tentative D call: TRBD2 (6 bases). The germline V gene has CDR1 MNHEY and CDR2 SVGAGI. The CDR3 totals 14 residues. Trimming took 6 bases from V and 7 from J, leaving 18 bases between them. CDR3 residues: CASSPPGEVRTQYF. CDR3 bases: TGTGCCAGCAGCCCCCCTGGGGAGGTACGGACCCAGTACTTC.

This clone occurred once. The sample carries other DNA sequences with the same CDR3. Here the CDR3 reads CASSPAGKETQYF. The DNA for the CDR3 is TGTGCCAGCTCACCGGCAGGGAAAGAGACCCAGTACTTC. This chain connects TRBV18 to TRBJ2-5; D might be TRBD1 (5 bases). V gave up 3 bases and J gave up 3 bases, with 8 bases separating them. The V gene's germline CDR1 is KGHSH and CDR2 LQKENI. The CDR3 has 13 amino acids.

This clone is a singleton in its sample. V and J are TRBV27 and TRBJ1-2, with 10 positions matching TRBD1. The CDR3 spans 19 residues. Germline V gene lookup returns CDR1 MNHEY and CDR2 SMNVEV (reference sequence). With 7 bases clipped from V and 7 bases from J, the junction kept 24 bases outside the gene matches. The CDR3 region has the DNA TGTGCCAGCACTCATCTCCCGGGACAGGGGTTCGGAAGCCCGGGTGGCTACACCTTC. Its protein product is CASTHLPGQGFGSPGGYTF.

The CDR3, as DNA: TGTGCCAGACGAAAACCGGGACAGGGGACCCGGGATACGCAGTATTTT. Translated, it gives CARRKPGQGTRDTQYF. The J gene is TRBJ2-3, the V gene TRBV19, with 10 bases identical to TRBD1. V trimming: 9 bases; J trimming: 6 bases; junction bases outside the gene matches: 15. Germline-derived CDR1 and CDR2 are LNHDA and SQIVND (reference sequence). The CDR3 sequence is 16 residues long.

The V call is TRBV19, the J call TRBJ2-5; TRBD2 might be the D (5 bases). This CDR3 has 14 amino acids. CDR1 LNHDA and CDR2 SQIVND come from the germline V gene (reference sequence). Trimming took off 0 bases at V and 3 bases at J, with 8 bases between the two ends. CDR3 protein: CASSIDPAEETQYF. The CDR3 nucleotides are TGTGCCAGTAGTATAGATCCAGCGGAAGAGACCCAGTACTTC.

This clone was seen a few times. This rearrangement joins TRBV2 to TRBJ2-7; D gene ambiguous. Germline V gene data show CDR1 as SNHLY and CDR2 as FYNNEI. The V gene lost 6 bases and the J gene lost 0 bases, with 9 bases spanning the gap. The CDR3 length is 13 residues. The CDR3 loop reads CASSLPLSYEQYF. The CDR3 bases are TGTGCCAGCAGCCTACCTCTCTCCTACGAGCAGTACTTC. The full variable domain, rest sourced from reference TRBV2 and TRBJ2-7, is EPEVTQTPSHQVTQMGQEVILRCVPISNHLYFYWYRQILGQKVEFLVSFYNNEISEKSEIFDDQFSVERPDGSNFTLKIRSTKLEDSAMYFCASSLPLSYEQYFGPGTRLTVT.

In this sample, this clone turned up a few times. The chain is built from TRBV6-4 and TRBJ2-1, with 8 nucleotides matching TRBD2. The length of the CDR3 is 14 residues. Germline CDR1 is MRHNA and CDR2 is SNTAGT. Germline trimming cut 3 bases from V and 8 bases from J; bases unmatched to any gene: 6. The CDR3 loop reads CASSENSGEDEQFF. In nucleotides, the CDR3 is TGTGCCAGCAGTGAAAATAGCGGGGAGGATGAGCAGTTCTTC.

J is TRBJ2-4 and V is TRBV11-2; D uncertain. V was trimmed by 2 bases and J by 0 bases, leaving 8 bases between them. CDR1 and CDR2 from the germline V gene are SGHAT and FQNNGV. This CDR3 region has 15 residues. Written as DNA, the CDR3 is TGTGCCAGCAGCTTAACACGATTAGCCAAAAACATTCAGTACTTC. It encodes CASSLTRLAKNIQYF. The complete variable domain, with remaining parts taken from reference TRBV11-2 and TRBJ2-4, reads EAGVAQSPRYKIIEKRQSVAFWCNPISGHATLYWYQQILGQGPKLLIQFQNNGVVDDSQLPKDRFSAERLKGVDSTLKIQPAKLEDSAVYLCASSLTRLAKNIQYFGAGTRLSVL.

The J gene is TRBJ1-6, the V gene TRBV30; 7 bases fit TRBD1. J gave up 8 bases and V 3 bases, and 10 bases lay outside the gene matches. Germline V gene data show CDR1 as GTSNPN and CDR2 as SVGIG (reference sequence). This CDR3 contains 15 residues. CDR3 DNA: TGTGCCTGGAGAGGCACCGGGACAGTCTATTCACCCCTCCACTTT. Translated, it gives CAWRGTGTVYSPLHF.

The rearrangement links TRBV27 to TRBJ2-1; 12 bases agree with TRBD1. Trimming at V came to 4 bases and at J to 4 bases, leaving 5 bases not matched to a gene. Per germline, CDR1 MNHEY and CDR2 SMNVEV (reference sequence). This CDR3 has 16 residues. CDR3: CASSSGQGAFYNEQFF. CDR3 nucleotides: TGTGCCAGCAGTTCGGGACAGGGGGCGTTTTACAATGAGCAGTTCTTC.

CDR3: CASSQIPGQGGSPLHF. The CDR3 DNA reads TGTGCCAGCAGCCAAATCCCGGGACAGGGGGGATCACCCCTCCACTTT. The chain couples TRBV3-1 (or the pseudogene TRBV3-2) to TRBJ1-6; 11 bases match TRBD1. Germline values: CDR1 LGHDT, CDR2 YNNKEL (reference sequence). The junction had 7 bases not matched to a gene; V was cut back by 2 bases and J by 10 bases. CDR3 length: 16 amino acids.

V usage is TRBV19 and J usage is TRBJ2-1, with TRBD2 as a possible D gene (7 bases). V dropped 9 bases and J dropped 5 bases, with 20 bases sitting between them. The CDR3 has 15 amino acids. The germline gives CDR1 LNHDA, CDR2 SQIVND (reference sequence). The CDR3 DNA reads as TGTGCCAGCGGAGGACGGGGGGCCCCTAACAATGAGCAGTTCTTC. It yields the protein CASGGRGAPNNEQFF.

The chain links TRBV5-5 to TRBJ1-1; D is perhaps TRBD1 (6 bases). The CDR3 has 14 residues. The V gene's germline CDR1 is SGHKS and CDR2 YYEKEE (reference sequence). V lost 4 bases to trimming and J lost 1 base, with 11 bases between them. CDR3 loop: CASSLTGPNTEAFF. In DNA, the CDR3 is TGTGCCAGCAGCCTAACAGGGCCGAACACTGAAGCTTTCTTT.

V gene TRBV3-1 (or the pseudogene TRBV3-2) combines with J gene TRBJ1-2, with TRBD1 matching 7 bases. The CDR3 has 13 residues. CDR1 is LGHDT, CDR2 YNNKEL, per germline (reference sequence). J lost 7 bases, V lost 5 bases, and 7 bases had no gene match. The CDR3 nucleotides read TGTGCCAGCAGCATCACCGGGACAGCTGGCTACACCTTC. Amino acids: CASSITGTAGYTF.

The chain joins TRBV7-8 to TRBJ2-7; TRBD2 might be the D (5 bases). The CDR3 runs to 13 residues. Per germline, CDR1 SGHVS and CDR2 FQNEAQ. V was trimmed by 5 bases and J by 2 bases, leaving 10 bases between them. In DNA, the CDR3 is TGTGCCAGCAGCCGAGACGGGACCTACGAGCAGTACTTC. Translated, it gives CASSRDGTYEQYF.

The chain links TRBV29-1 to TRBJ2-4, with a weak D call TRBD2 (6 bases). Per germline, CDR1 SQVTM and CDR2 ANQGSEA. The V end lost 0 bases, the J end lost 3 bases, and 15 bases lay between the germline ends. The CDR3 contains 16 residues. The CDR3 nucleotides are TGCAGCGTTGAAGAGGGGGACTCTTTGGGCAAAAACATTCAGTACTTC. Its translation: CSVEEGDSLGKNIQYF. Drawing the rest from reference TRBV29-1 and TRBJ2-4, the complete variable domain is SAVISQKPSRDICQRGTSLTIQCQVDSQVTMMFWYRQQPGQSLTLIATANQGSEATYESGFVIDKFPISRPNLTFSTLTVSNMSPEDSSIYLCSVEEGDSLGKNIQYFGAGTRLSVL.

The chain employs TRBV24-1 and TRBJ2-5; TRBD2 aligns across 8 bases. J lost 5 bases, V lost 5 bases, and 3 bases had no gene match. CDR1 is KGHDR, CDR2 SFDVKD, per germline. This CDR3 contains 13 residues. This CDR3 reads CATSGAGGETQYF. The CDR3 nucleotides read TGTGCCACCAGTGGGGCGGGGGGTGAGACCCAGTACTTC.

The rearrangement uses TRBV9 and TRBJ1-2; D uncertain. CDR1 SGDLS and CDR2 YYNGEE come from the germline V gene. V was pared by 0 bases and J by 8 bases, with 11 bases between. The CDR3 extends over 13 amino acids. CDR3 nucleotides: TGTGCCAGCAGCGTAGAGATATTCGGGGGCTACACCTTC. Translation gives CASSVEIFGGYTF.

As to this clone: An end of the junction does not agree with germline; a read error may underlie this. V usage is TRBV6-5 and J usage is TRBJ1-1; TRBD1 aligns across 9 bases. The CDR3 is made up of 13 amino acids. Germline loops: CDR1 MNHEY, CDR2 SVGAGI. The CDR3 nucleotides read TGTGCCAGCAGTGACTCCGACAGGGGGAAAGCTTTCTTT. Amino acid sequence: CASSDSDRGKAFF.

The chain recombines TRBV2 with TRBJ2-5; 12 bases map to TRBD2. Germline CDR1 is SNHLY and CDR2 is FYNNEI. V lost 5 bases to trimming and J lost 5 bases; unmatched junction nucleotides: 3. The CDR3 extends over 14 amino acids. The CDR3 region is CASSPGLAGETQYF. The DNA for the CDR3 is TGTGCCAGCAGTCCGGGACTAGCGGGTGAGACCCAGTACTTC.

The J gene is TRBJ2-7, the V gene TRBV11-2; possibly TRBD2 for D (5 bases). Germline V gives CDR1 SGHAT, CDR2 FQNNGV. V was clipped by 2 bases and J by 1 base, with 15 bases between them. The CDR3 extends over 16 amino acids. The CDR3 is CASSLTGGSPSYEQYF. CDR3 bases: TGTGCCAGCAGCTTAACCGGAGGATCCCCTTCCTACGAGCAGTACTTC.

This clone has only a few counts. The chain carries TRBV6-5 and TRBJ1-5; 7 nucleotides line up with TRBD1. Germline lookup yields CDR1 MNHEY and CDR2 SVGAGI. The CDR3 contains 15 residues. The J segment lost 6 bases and the V segment lost 4 bases, leaving 9 bases of the junction unmatched. CDR3 protein: CASSFRQGSGQPQHF. CDR3 nucleotide sequence: TGTGCCAGCAGTTTCCGACAGGGTTCTGGTCAGCCCCAGCATTTT.

This chain joins TRBV24-1 and TRBJ1-5; no clear D gene. The CDR3 totals 15 residues. The germline V and J ends were trimmed by 3 bases and 5 bases, with 13 bases remaining between them. Germline V lookup: CDR1 KGHDR, CDR2 SFDVKD. The CDR3 coding sequence is TGTGCCACCAGTGATCCGCAGGAGAGGGATCAGCCCCAGCATTTT. Its protein is CATSDPQERDQPQHF.

V gene TRBV4-2 combines with J gene TRBJ1-5; D remains ambiguous. The germline gives CDR1 LGHNA, CDR2 YNFKEQ. Trimming pared 1 base from V and 1 base from J, leaving 8 bases between. The CDR3 runs 15 residues. CDR3 residues: CASSQVSTSNQPQHF. CDR3 DNA: TGTGCCAGCAGCCAAGTTAGTACGAGCAATCAGCCCCAGCATTTT.

The chain has TRBV14 and TRBJ2-1, with TRBD2 identical over 8 bases. Trimming took 4 bases from V and 7 from J; bases not matched to a gene: 15. The CDR3 sequence is 17 residues long. In germline, CDR1 is SGHDN, CDR2 FVKESK. Here the CDR3 reads CASSPLPTGGLGNEQFF. CDR3 nucleotide sequence: TGTGCCAGCAGCCCCTTGCCCACGGGGGGGCTGGGGAATGAGCAGTTCTTC.

The gene calls are TRBV19 and TRBJ1-5; D call uncertain. The V gene's germline CDR1 is LNHDA and CDR2 SQIVND (reference sequence). The CDR3 sequence is 13 residues long. Trimming shortened V by 6 bases and J by 3 bases, and 9 bases separated the two germline ends. Here the CDR3 reads CASRWPLNQPQHF. For the CDR3, the DNA is TGTGCCAGTAGATGGCCCCTCAATCAGCCCCAGCATTTT.

The chain carries TRBV5-1 and TRBJ2-3; 8 positions agree with TRBD2. The CDR3 totals 14 residues. J lost 6 bases, V lost 0 bases, and 3 bases had no gene match. The germline gives CDR1 SGHRS, CDR2 YFSETQ. CDR3 amino acids: CASSLVRGADTQYF. CDR3 coding DNA: TGCGCCAGCAGCTTGGTGCGGGGGGCCGATACGCAGTATTTT.

The rearrangement uses TRBV18 and TRBJ2-7, with TRBD2 matching over 10 bases. Germline V CDR1 and CDR2: KGHSH, LQKENI. CDR3 length: 13 amino acids. Germline trimming cut 2 bases from V and 6 bases from J; bases unmatched to any gene: 1. Here the CDR3 DNA reads TGTGCCAGCTCACCAACTAGCGGGGTCGAGCAGTACTTC. Translation: CASSPTSGVEQYF.